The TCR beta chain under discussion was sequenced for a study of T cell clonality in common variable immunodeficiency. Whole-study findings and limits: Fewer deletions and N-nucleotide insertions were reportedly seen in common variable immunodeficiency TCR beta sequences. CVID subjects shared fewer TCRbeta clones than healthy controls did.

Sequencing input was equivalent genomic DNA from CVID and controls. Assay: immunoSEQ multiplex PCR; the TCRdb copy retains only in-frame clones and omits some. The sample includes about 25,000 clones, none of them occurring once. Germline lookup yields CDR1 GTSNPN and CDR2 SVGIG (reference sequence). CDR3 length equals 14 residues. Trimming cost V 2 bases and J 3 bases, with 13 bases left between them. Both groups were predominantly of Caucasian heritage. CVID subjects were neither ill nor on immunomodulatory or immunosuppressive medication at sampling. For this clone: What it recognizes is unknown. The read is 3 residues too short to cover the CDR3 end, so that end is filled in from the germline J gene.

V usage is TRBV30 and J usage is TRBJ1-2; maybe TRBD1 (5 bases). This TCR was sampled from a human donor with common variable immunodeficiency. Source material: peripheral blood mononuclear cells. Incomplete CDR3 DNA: TGTGCCTGGAGTACGGCAGGGCACGACTATGGC. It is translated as CAWSTAGHDYG. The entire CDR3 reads CAWSTAGHDYGYTF.